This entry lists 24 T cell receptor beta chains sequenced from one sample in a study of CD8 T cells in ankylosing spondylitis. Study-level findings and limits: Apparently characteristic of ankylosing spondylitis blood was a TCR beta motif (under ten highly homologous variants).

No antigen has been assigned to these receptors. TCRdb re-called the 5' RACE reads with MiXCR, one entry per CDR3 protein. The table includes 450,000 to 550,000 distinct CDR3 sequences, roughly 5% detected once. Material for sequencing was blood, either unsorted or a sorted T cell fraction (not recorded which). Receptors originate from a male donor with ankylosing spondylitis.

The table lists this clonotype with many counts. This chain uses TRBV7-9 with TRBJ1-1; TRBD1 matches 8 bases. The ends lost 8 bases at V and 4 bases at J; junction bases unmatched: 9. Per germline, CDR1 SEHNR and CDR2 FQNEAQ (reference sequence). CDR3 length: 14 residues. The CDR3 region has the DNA TGTGCCAGCTACCCGACAGGGGTAGGCACTGAAGCTTTCTTT. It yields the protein CASYPTGVGTEAFF.

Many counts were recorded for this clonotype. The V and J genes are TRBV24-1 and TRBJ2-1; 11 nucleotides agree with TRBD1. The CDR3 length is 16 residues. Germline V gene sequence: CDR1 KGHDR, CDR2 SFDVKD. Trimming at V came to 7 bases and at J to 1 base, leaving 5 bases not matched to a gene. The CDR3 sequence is CATSPDRGPSYNEQFF. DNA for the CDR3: TGTGCCACCAGCCCGGACAGGGGGCCGTCCTACAATGAGCAGTTCTTC.

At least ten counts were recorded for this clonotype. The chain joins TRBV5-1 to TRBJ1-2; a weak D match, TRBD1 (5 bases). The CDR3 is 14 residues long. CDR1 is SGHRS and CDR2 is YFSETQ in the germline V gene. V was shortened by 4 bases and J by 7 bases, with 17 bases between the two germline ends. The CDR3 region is CASSLGEGFLGYTF. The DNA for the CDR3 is TGCGCCAGCAGCCTGGGGGAGGGCTTTCTTGGCTACACCTTC.

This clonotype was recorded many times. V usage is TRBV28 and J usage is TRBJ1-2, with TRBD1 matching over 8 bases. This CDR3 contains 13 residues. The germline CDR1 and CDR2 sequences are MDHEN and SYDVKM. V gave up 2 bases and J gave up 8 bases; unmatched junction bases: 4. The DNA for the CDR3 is TGTGCCAGCAGTTTACCTCGGACAGGGGGCTACACCTTC. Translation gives CASSLPRTGGYTF.

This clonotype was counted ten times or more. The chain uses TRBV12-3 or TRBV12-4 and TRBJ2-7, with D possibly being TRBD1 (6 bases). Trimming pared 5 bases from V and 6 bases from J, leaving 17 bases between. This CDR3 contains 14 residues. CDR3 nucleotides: TGTGCCAGCAGTCCAGGATTGGGGGCAGGCGAGCAGTACTTC. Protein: CASSPGLGAGEQYF.

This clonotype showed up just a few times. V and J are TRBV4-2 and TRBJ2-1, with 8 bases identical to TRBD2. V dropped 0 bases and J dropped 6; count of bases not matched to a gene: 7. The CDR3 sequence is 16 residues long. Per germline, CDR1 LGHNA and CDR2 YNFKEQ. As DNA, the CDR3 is TGTGCCAGCAGCCAAGATCGGTCGGGGGGGCCCAATGAGCAGTTCTTC. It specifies CASSQDRSGGPNEQFF.

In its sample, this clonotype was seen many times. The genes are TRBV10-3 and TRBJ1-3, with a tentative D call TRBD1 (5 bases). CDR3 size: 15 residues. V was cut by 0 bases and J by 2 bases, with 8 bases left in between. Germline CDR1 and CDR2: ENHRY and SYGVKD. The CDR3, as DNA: TGTGCCATCAGTGAGTCATCAGGGACTGGAAACACCATATATTTT. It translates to CAISESSGTGNTIYF.

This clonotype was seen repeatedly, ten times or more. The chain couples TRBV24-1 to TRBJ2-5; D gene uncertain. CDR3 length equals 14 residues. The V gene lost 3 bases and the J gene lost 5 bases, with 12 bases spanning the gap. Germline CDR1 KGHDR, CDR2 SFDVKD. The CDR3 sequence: CATSDPNLAETQYF. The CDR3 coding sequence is TGTGCCACCAGTGATCCGAACTTGGCGGAGACCCAGTACTTC.

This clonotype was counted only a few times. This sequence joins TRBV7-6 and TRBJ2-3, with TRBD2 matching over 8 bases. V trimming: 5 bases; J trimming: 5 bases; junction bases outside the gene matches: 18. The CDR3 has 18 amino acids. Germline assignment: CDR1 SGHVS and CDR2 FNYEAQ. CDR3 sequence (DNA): TGTGCCAGCAGCGCTCAGTTAAGGACTAGCTTCTGGAAAGATACGCAGTATTTT. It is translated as CASSAQLRTSFWKDTQYF.

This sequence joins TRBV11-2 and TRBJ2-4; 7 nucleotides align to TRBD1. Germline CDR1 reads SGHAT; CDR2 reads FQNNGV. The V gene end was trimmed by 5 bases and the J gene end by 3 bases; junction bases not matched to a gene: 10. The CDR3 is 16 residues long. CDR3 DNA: TGTGCCAGCAGCGATTGGACAGGACCCCGCAAAAACATTCAGTACTTC. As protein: CASSDWTGPRKNIQYF.

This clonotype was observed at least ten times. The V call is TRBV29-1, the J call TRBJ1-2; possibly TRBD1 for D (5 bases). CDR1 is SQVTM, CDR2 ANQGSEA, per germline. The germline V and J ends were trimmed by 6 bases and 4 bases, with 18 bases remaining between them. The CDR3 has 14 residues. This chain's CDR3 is CSVGQGMGGYGYTF. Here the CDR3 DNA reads TGCAGCGTGGGTCAGGGAATGGGAGGCTATGGCTACACCTTC.

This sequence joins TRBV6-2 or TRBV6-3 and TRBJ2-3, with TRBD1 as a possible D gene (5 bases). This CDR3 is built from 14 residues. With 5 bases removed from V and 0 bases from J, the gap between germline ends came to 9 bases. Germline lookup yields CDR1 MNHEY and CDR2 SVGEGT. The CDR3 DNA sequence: TGTGCCAGCAGTCGCAGGGTCAGCACAGATACGCAGTATTTT. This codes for CASSRRVSTDTQYF.

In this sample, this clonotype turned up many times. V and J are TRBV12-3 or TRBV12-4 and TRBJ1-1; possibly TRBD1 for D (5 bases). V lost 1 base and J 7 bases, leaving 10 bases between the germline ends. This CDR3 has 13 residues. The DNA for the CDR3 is TGTGCCAGCAGTTTAGTACGGGGCGATGAAGCTTTCTTT. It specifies CASSLVRGDEAFF.

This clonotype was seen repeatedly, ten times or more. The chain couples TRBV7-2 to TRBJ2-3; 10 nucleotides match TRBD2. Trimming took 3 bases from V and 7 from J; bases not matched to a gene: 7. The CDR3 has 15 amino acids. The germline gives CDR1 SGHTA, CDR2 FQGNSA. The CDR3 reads CASSFRSGGAYTQYF. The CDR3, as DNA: TGTGCCAGCAGCTTCCGAAGCGGGGGGGCTTATACGCAGTATTTT.

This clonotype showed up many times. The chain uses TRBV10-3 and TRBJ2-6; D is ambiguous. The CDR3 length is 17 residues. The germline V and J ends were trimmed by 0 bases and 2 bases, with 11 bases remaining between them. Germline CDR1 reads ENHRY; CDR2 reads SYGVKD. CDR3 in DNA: TGTGCCATCAGTGAGTCGAACCGCGGCCCTGGGGCCAACGTCCTGACTTTC. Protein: CAISESNRGPGANVLTF.

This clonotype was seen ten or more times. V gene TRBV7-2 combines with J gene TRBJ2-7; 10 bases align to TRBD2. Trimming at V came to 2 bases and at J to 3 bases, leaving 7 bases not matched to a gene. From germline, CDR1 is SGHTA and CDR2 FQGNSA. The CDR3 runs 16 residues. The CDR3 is CASSLMGASGGYEQYF. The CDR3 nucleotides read TGTGCCAGCAGCTTAATGGGCGCTAGCGGGGGCTACGAGCAGTACTTC. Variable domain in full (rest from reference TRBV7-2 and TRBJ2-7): GAGVSQSPSNKVTEKGKDVELRCDPISGHTALYWYRQSLGQGLEFLIYFQGNSAPDKSGLPSDRFSAERTGGSVSTLTIQRTQQEDSAVYLCASSLMGASGGYEQYFGPGTRLTVT.

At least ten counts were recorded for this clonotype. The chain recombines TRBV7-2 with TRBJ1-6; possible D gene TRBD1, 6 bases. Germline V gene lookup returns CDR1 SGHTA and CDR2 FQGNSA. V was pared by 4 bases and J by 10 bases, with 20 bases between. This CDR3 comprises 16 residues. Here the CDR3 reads CASSSLTHRVGSPLHF. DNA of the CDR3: TGTGCCAGCAGCTCATTAACCCACAGGGTCGGCTCACCCCTCCACTTT.

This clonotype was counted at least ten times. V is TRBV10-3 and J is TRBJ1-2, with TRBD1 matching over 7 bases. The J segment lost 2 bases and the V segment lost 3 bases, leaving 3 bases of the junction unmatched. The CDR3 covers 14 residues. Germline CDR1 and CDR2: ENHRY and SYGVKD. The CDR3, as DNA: TGTGCCATCAGTGAAGGGGGCTCGAACTATGGCTACACCTTC. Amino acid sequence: CAISEGGSNYGYTF.

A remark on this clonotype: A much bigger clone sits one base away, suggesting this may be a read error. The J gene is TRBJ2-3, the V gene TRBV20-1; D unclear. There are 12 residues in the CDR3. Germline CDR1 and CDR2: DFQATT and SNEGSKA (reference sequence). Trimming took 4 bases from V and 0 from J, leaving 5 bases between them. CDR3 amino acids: CSATSSTDTQYF. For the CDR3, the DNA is TGCAGTGCTACCAGTAGCACAGATACGCAGTATTTT.

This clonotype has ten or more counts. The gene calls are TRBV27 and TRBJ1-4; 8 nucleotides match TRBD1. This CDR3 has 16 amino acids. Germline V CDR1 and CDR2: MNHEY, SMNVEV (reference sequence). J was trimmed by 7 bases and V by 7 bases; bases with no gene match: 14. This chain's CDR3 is CASKKGRQGRGEKLFF. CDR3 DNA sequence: TGTGCCAGCAAAAAGGGCCGACAGGGGAGGGGTGAAAAACTGTTTTTT.

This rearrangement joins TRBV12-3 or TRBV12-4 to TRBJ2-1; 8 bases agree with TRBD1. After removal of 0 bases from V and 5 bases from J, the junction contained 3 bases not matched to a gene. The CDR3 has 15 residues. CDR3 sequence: CASSLAQGDDNEQFF. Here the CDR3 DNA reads TGTGCCAGCAGTTTAGCACAGGGGGACGACAATGAGCAGTTCTTC.

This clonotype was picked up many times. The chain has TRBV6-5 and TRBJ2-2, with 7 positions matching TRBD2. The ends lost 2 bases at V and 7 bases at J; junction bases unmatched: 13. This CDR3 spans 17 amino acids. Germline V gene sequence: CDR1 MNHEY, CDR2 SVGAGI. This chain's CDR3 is CASSYAIPAGVGGELFF. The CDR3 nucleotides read TGTGCCAGCAGTTACGCGATCCCCGCGGGGGTAGGCGGGGAGCTGTTTTTT.

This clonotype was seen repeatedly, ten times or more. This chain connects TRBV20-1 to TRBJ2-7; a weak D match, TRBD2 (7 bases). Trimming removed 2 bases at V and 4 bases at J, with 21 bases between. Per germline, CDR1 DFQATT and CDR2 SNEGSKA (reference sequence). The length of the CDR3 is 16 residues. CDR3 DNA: TGCAGTGCTAGACCCTCATCAGTCGGGGGGCCGTACGAGCAGTACTTC. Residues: CSARPSSVGGPYEQYF.

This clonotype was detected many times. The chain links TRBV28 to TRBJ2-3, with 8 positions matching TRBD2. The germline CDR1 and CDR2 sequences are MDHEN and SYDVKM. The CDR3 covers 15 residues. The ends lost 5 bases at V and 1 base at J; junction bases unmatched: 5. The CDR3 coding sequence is TGTGCCAGCAGTAACCCAGCGGGGGGCACAGATACGCAGTATTTT. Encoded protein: CASSNPAGGTDTQYF. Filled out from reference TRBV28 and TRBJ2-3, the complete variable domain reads DVKVTQSSRYLVKRTGEKVFLECVQDMDHENMFWYRQDPGLGLRLIYFSYDVKMKEKGDIPEGYSVSREKKERFSLILESASTNQTSMYLCASSNPAGGTDTQYFGPGTRLTVL.